The clone carrying this T cell receptor (beta chain) was observed a few times. The junction departs from the called germline gene at one end, perhaps through a read error. This entry is derived from a study of blood T cell repertoires in COVID-19. Across the study: Acute-phase and convalescent COVID-19 samples originated in the United States, Italy and Spain.

In the authors' workflow: Amplified reference gene primers provided the basis for estimating nucleated cell counts. Produced via immunoSEQ multiplex PCR; TCRdb's table is partial and in-frame only. The V and J calls and clone size come from that table; D and trimming were worked out from the DNA. This sample carries about 200,000 clones, approximately 86% of them seen once, and the ten largest clones take approximately 25%. CDR3 size: 12 residues. The germline CDR1 and CDR2 sequences are MDHEN and SYDVKM. Participant age was about 18 to 95 years, and participants resided in about 25 US areas. The clonotype comes from a woman in her forties in a cohort exposed to, infected with or recovered from COVID-19 (not recorded which). The chain couples TRBV28 to TRBJ2-7; 11 bases line up with TRBD1. The sample comprised PBMCs or T cells enriched from blood (not recorded which). CDR3 loop: CASSEVRTGGIF. The CDR3 bases are TGTGCCAGCAGTGAGGTACGGACAGGGGGCATCTTC.